The entry below gives a single TCR beta chain sequence along with its context. As the CDR3 is not closed by the conserved phenylalanine or tryptophan, this likely results from a read error. No DNA is shown, since the ends of the CDR3 on it are uncertain; the CDR3 is the one TCRdb lists. These data come from a study of CD8+CD57+ T cells in acquired aplastic anemia. Looking at the study overall: The DNA of sorted CD4+ and CD8+ cells averaged 3.2 ug.

Both TCR beta VDJ combination and CDR3 sequence profiling were carried out. Genomic DNA was the template for this profiling. MiXCR was run by TCRdb on the reads, yielding one entry per CDR3 protein. The repertoire has 400,000 to 450,000 distinct CDR3 sequences, 65% to 80% of them found once; the top ten carry approximately 4%. The TCR sequence derives from a human donor in good health, serving as a control. The sample consisted of sorted CD4+, CD8+, or CD8+CD57+ T cells (not recorded which) from PBMCs.

Here the CDR3 reads CASSFGLAGAETQ. This sequence joins TRBV7-3 and TRBJ2-5; the table names TRBD2, a call not compared with the DNA. Germline V gene data show CDR1 as SGHTA and CDR2 as FQGTGA. The CDR3 adds up to 13 amino acids, both ends counted.